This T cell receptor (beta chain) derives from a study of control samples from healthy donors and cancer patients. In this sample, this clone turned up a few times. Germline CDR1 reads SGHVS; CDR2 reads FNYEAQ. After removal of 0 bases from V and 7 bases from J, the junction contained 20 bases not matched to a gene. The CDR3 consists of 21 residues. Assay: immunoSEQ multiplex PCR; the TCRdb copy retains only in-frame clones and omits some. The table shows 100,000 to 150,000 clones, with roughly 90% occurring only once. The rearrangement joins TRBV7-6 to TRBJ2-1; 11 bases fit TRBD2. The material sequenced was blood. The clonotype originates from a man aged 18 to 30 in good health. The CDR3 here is CASSLAKNKSSGGLERNEQFF. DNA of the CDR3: TGTGCCAGCAGCTTAGCGAAAAATAAGTCTAGCGGGGGGCTTGAGAGGAATGAGCAGTTCTTC.